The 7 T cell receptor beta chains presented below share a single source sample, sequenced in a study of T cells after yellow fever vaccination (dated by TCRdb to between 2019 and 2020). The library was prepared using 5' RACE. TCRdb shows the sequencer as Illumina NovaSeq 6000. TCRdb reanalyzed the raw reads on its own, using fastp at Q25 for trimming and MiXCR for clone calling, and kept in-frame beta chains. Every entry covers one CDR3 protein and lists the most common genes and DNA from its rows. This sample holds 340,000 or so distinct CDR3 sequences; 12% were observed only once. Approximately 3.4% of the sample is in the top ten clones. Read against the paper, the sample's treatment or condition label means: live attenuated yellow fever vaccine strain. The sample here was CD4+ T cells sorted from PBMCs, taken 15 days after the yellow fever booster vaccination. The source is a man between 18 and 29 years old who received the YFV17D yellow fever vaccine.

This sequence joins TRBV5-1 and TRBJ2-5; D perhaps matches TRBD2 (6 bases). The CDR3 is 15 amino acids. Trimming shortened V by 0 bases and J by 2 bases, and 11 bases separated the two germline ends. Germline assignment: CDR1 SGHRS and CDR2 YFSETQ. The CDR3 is CASSLVPGEQETQYF. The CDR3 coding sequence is TGCGCCAGCAGCTTGGTTCCGGGGGAGCAAGAGACCCAGTACTTC.

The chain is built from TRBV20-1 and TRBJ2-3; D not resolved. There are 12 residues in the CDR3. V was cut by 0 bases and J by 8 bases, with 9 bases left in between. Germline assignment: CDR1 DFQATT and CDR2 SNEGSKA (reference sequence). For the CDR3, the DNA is TGCAGTGCTAGAGACGCAGGTCGTACGCAGTATTTT. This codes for CSARDAGRTQYF.

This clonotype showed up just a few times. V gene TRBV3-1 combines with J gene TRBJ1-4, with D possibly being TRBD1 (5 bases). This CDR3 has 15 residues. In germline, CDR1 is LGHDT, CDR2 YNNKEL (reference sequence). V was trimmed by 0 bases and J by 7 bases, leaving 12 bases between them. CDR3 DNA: TGTGCCAGCAGCCAAGATCTGAGGGGTGGTGAAAAACTGTTTTTT. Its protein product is CASSQDLRGGEKLFF.

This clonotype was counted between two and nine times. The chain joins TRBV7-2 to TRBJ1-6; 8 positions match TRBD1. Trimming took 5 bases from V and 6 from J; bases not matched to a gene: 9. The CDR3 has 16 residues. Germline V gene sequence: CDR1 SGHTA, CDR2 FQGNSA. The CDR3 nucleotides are TGTGCCAGCAGCCAACCGACAGGGGCAACTAATTCACCCCTCCACTTT. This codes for CASSQPTGATNSPLHF.

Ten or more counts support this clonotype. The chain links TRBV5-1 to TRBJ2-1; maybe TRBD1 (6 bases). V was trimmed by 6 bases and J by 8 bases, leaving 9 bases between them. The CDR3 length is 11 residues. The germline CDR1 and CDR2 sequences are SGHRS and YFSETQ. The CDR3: CASIQGHEQFF. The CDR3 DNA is TGCGCCAGCATACAGGGACATGAGCAGTTCTTC. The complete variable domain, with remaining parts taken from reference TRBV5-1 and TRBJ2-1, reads KAGVTQTPRYLIKTRGQQVTLSCSPISGHRSVSWYQQTPGQGLQFLFEYFSETQRNKGNFPGRFSGRQFSNSRSEMNVSTLELGDSALYLCASIQGHEQFFGPGTRLTVL.

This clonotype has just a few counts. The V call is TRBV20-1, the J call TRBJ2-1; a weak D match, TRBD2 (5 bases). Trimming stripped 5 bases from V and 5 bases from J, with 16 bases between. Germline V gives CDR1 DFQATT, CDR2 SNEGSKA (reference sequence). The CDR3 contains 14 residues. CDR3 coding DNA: TGCAGTGCTCGCGACCCTAGCATCCACAATGAGCAGTTCTTC. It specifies CSARDPSIHNEQFF.

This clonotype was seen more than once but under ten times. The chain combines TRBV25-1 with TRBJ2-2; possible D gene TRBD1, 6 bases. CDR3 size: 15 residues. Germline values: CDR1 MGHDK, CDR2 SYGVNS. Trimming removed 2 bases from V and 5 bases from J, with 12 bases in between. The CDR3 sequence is CASSETRGRTGELFF. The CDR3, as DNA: TGTGCCAGCAGTGAAACGAGGGGGAGAACCGGGGAGCTGTTTTTT.